This TCR beta chain is from a study of PD-1 blockade in classical Hodgkin lymphoma. The table came from immunoSEQ multiplex PCR; TCRdb's copy has only in-frame clones and leaves some out. The repertoire holds 30,000 to 40,000 clones, with around 88% as singletons. As concerns this clone: Its antigen remains unidentified.

Indicated time point: newly diagnosed, previously untreated cHL patient sample. Thawed PBMCs underwent magnetic negative selection to yield purified CD4+ T cells. The study's findings and limits: Newly diagnosed patients were said to have less baseline TCR diversity than healthy donors did.

The trim removed 8 bases at V and 2 bases at J, leaving 2 bases unmatched. CDR1 SGHTA and CDR2 FQGTGA come from the germline V gene. This CDR3 has 14 residues. Sequenced input: CD4+ T cells from blood. The receptor comes from a human donor with classical Hodgkin lymphoma. The chain recombines TRBV7-3 with TRBJ2-3; 12 nucleotides line up with TRBD2. The chain's CDR3 is CASSSGGATDTQYF. The CDR3 region has the DNA TGTGCCAGCTCTAGCGGGGGGGCCACAGATACGCAGTATTTT.